These 27 T cell receptor beta chains originate from one sample sequenced in a study of read filtering for tumor transcriptome and immune sequencing. The library was built from roughly 400 ng RNA with molecular barcoded adaptors for alpha/delta and beta/gamma chains. TCRdb called the reads again in MiXCR, with one record for every CDR3 protein. This table holds some 41,000 distinct CDR3 sequences, approximately 10% found once. Sequenced sample: a population of CD138-negative cells sorted from bone marrow. The receptor set was obtained from a donor over 35 with multiple myeloma.

Concerning this clonotype: This may be a read error, as it is one base from a much larger clone. The V and J genes are TRBV12-3 or TRBV12-4 and TRBJ2-3, with D perhaps TRBD1 or TRBD2 (5 bases each). CDR3 length equals 14 residues. Deletions cut 11 bases from V and 4 bases from J, with 19 bases between. As DNA, the CDR3 is TGTGCCTCGCAATTTGGTGGGACGGCAGATACGCAGTATTTT. Residues: CASQFGGTADTQYF.

Comments on this clonotype: A junction boundary mismatches the germline segment, possibly from a read error. The chain is built from TRBV27 and TRBJ1-1; a weak D match, TRBD1 (5 bases). In germline, CDR1 is MNHEY, CDR2 SMNVEV (reference sequence). The CDR3 is 14 amino acids. CDR3 sequence (DNA): TGTGCCCGCAGTTTAAACGGGGGAGACAGTGGAGCTTTCTTT. Its protein product is CARSLNGGDSGAFF.

A word on this clonotype: A read error may be the cause here, since a much bigger clone is one base away. The J gene is TRBJ2-7, the V gene TRBV28, with 8 bases fitting TRBD1. Germline CDR1 is MDHEN and CDR2 is SYDVKM. This CDR3 has 13 residues. J was trimmed by 3 bases and V by 7 bases; bases with no gene match: 5. In DNA, the CDR3 is TGTGCCAGCACCCGACAGGGGTACTACGAGCAGTACTTC. It encodes CASTRQGYYEQYF.

This clonotype was counted at least ten times. The chain combines TRBV5-1 with TRBJ2-1, with a weak D call TRBD2 (5 bases). The ends were cut back, 0 bases at V and 7 bases at J, with 11 bases in the middle. Germline V gene lookup returns CDR1 SGHRS and CDR2 YFSETQ. CDR3 length: 14 residues. The CDR3 nucleotides read TGCGCCAGCAGCTTGGATGTCAGAGGGAATGAGCAGTTCTTC. It codes for CASSLDVRGNEQFF.

This clonotype was counted at least ten times. V is TRBV7-6 and J is TRBJ2-2; D unclear. The V end was cut by 3 bases, the J end by 1 base, with 9 bases between. Germline V gene sequence: CDR1 SGHVS, CDR2 FNYEAQ. This CDR3 region has 15 residues. The CDR3, as DNA: TGTGCCAGCAGCTTTGTAACACAGAACACCGGGGAGCTGTTTTTT. Its translation: CASSFVTQNTGELFF.

This clonotype occurred many times. The rearrangement links TRBV10-2 to TRBJ2-7, with D possibly matching TRBD1 (6 bases). CDR3 length: 16 residues. V shed 4 bases and J shed 2 bases, with 18 bases lying between them. In germline, CDR1 is WSHSY, CDR2 SAAADI. The CDR3 DNA follows: TGCGCCAGCAGTGGGCCTTGGACAGCTACCCCCTACGAGCAGTACTTC. It encodes CASSGPWTATPYEQYF.

This clonotype was seen repeatedly, ten times or more. The chain links TRBV7-2 to TRBJ2-5; D uncertain. Looked up from germline, CDR1 is SGHTA and CDR2 is FQGNSA. V lost 5 bases to trimming and J lost 5 bases, with 12 bases between them. The CDR3 runs to 13 residues. As DNA, the CDR3 is TGTGCCAGCAGCCACCCCCCCGAGGAGACCCAGTACTTC. This sequence encodes CASSHPPEETQYF.

This clonotype has more than one count but fewer than ten. An end of the junction differs from the germline gene, which may be a read error. The CDR3 region is CAISPGTSNTEAFF. CDR3 coding DNA: TGTGCCATCAGCCCCGGAACATCGAACACTGAAGCTTTCTTT. This chain uses TRBV15 with TRBJ1-1; D gene uncertain. Germline V lookup: CDR1 LNHNV, CDR2 YYDKDF (reference sequence). CDR3 length equals 14 residues.

This clonotype came up many times. The chain employs TRBV20-1 and TRBJ2-1; a possible D gene is TRBD2 (7 bases). Trimming took 5 bases from V and 5 from J, leaving 13 bases between them. This CDR3 has 13 amino acids. Germline CDR1 DFQATT, CDR2 SNEGSKA (reference sequence). This CDR3 is CSAGGGPHNEQFF. Here the CDR3 DNA reads TGCAGTGCTGGGGGGGGGCCGCACAATGAGCAGTTCTTC.

This clonotype occurred many times. The V call is TRBV7-2, the J call TRBJ1-5; possible D gene TRBD1, 5 bases. The CDR3 has 14 amino acids. The V and J ends lost 1 base and 8 bases respectively, with 12 bases between them. In germline, CDR1 is SGHTA, CDR2 FQGNSA. CDR3 coding DNA: TGTGCCAGCAGCTTAGGTACGGACACCGAGCCCCAGCATTTT. This codes for CASSLGTDTEPQHF. The full variable domain, in which reference TRBV7-2 and TRBJ1-5 provide the parts outside the CDR3, is GAGVSQSPSNKVTEKGKDVELRCDPISGHTALYWYRQSLGQGLEFLIYFQGNSAPDKSGLPSDRFSAERTGGSVSTLTIQRTQQEDSAVYLCASSLGTDTEPQHFGDGTRLSIL.

A few counts support this clonotype. Being one base from a much bigger clone, this may be a read error. The CDR3 is CASGQGARANVLTF. The CDR3 nucleotides read TGTGCCAGCGGGCAGGGGGCTAGGGCCAACGTCCTGACTTTC. The V and J genes are TRBV28 and TRBJ2-6; TRBD1 matches 8 bases. Trimming cost V 8 bases and J 5 bases; bases outside gene matches: 5. CDR3 length: 14 amino acids. Germline V lookup: CDR1 MDHEN, CDR2 SYDVKM.

At least ten counts were recorded for this clonotype. The V and J genes are TRBV28 and TRBJ2-2; a weak D match, TRBD1 (5 bases). Per the germline V gene, CDR1 is MDHEN and CDR2 is SYDVKM. V lost 7 bases and J lost 8, with 23 bases in between. The CDR3 has 16 residues. This CDR3 is CASTDATRVTSGELFF. CDR3 sequence (DNA): TGTGCCAGCACTGACGCTACCAGGGTTACTTCTGGGGAGCTGTTTTTT. Full variable domain (rest looked up from reference TRBV28 and TRBJ2-2): DVKVTQSSRYLVKRTGEKVFLECVQDMDHENMFWYRQDPGLGLRLIYFSYDVKMKEKGDIPEGYSVSREKKERFSLILESASTNQTSMYLCASTDATRVTSGELFFGEGSRLTVL.

This clonotype was detected ten times or more. The genes are TRBV2 and TRBJ2-2; D is possibly TRBD2 (5 bases). The CDR3 covers 16 residues. Germline V gene sequence: CDR1 SNHLY, CDR2 FYNNEI. Trimming cost V 6 bases and J 0 bases, with 14 bases left between them. For the CDR3, the DNA is TGTGCCAGCAGCGACCCATCGGGATCGAACACCGGGGAGCTGTTTTTT. Translated: CASSDPSGSNTGELFF.

This clonotype came up many times. The chain uses TRBV6-1 and TRBJ2-5, with TRBD2 as a possible D gene (6 bases). V shed 1 base and J shed 9 bases, with 12 bases lying between them. This CDR3 has 13 amino acids. CDR1 is MNHNS, CDR2 SASEGT, per germline. CDR3 region: CASSEVVGGSQYF. The CDR3 coding sequence is TGTGCCAGCAGTGAAGTCGTCGGAGGGTCCCAGTACTTC.

This clonotype was seen at least ten times. The J gene is TRBJ2-3, the V gene TRBV6-6, with D possibly being TRBD2 (6 bases). V dropped 7 bases and J dropped 5 bases, with 7 bases sitting between them. Germline CDR1 and CDR2: MNHNY and SVGAGI (reference sequence). CDR3 length equals 11 residues. The CDR3 here is CASTGGDTQYF. The CDR3, as DNA: TGTGCCAGCACCGGGGGAGATACGCAGTATTTT.

V is TRBV7-9 and J is TRBJ1-1; no firm D call. V was clipped by 4 bases and J by 5 bases, with 14 bases between them. Germline V gives CDR1 SEHNR, CDR2 FQNEAQ (reference sequence). The CDR3 totals 14 residues. CDR3 amino acids: CASSSRVPGTEAFF. CDR3 nucleotides: TGTGCCAGCAGCTCAAGGGTCCCGGGGACTGAAGCTTTCTTT.

This clonotype came up many times. This chain connects TRBV5-4 to TRBJ2-3; D possibly matches TRBD1 or TRBD2 (5 bases each). Per germline, CDR1 SGHNT and CDR2 YYREEE (reference sequence). The CDR3 extends over 14 amino acids. V lost 5 bases and J 0 bases, leaving 10 bases between the germline ends. The CDR3 sequence: CASRKGTSTDTQYF. DNA for the CDR3: TGTGCCAGCAGGAAGGGGACCAGCACAGATACGCAGTATTTT.

Remarks on this clonotype: This may come from a read error, since a much larger clone is one base off. The chain uses TRBV12-3 or TRBV12-4 and TRBJ2-6; D is possibly TRBD1 (6 bases). The CDR3 runs 15 residues. The CDR3 here is CASSKQGSEANVLTF. In DNA, the CDR3 is TGTGCCAGCAGCAAACAGGGTTCTGAGGCCAACGTCCTGACTTTC.

This clonotype was found many times. The CDR3 is CSVGTDTQYF. DNA of the CDR3: TGCAGCGTTGGCACAGATACGCAGTATTTT. The chain carries TRBV29-1 and TRBJ2-3; no firm D call. With 4 bases removed from V and 1 base from J, the gap between germline ends came to 0 bases. The CDR3 contains 10 residues. From germline, CDR1 is SQVTM and CDR2 ANQGSEA.

This CDR3 reads CASSFLAGGTEAFF. The CDR3 coding sequence is TGTGCCAGCAGCTTCCTGGCCGGTGGGACTGAAGCTTTCTTT. The chain employs TRBV7-2 and TRBJ1-1, with D uncertain. Per the germline V gene, CDR1 is SGHTA and CDR2 is FQGNSA. The CDR3 is made up of 14 amino acids. V was cut by 3 bases and J by 5 bases, with 13 bases left in between. The full variable domain, in which reference TRBV7-2 and TRBJ1-1 provide the parts outside the CDR3, is GAGVSQSPSNKVTEKGKDVELRCDPISGHTALYWYRQSLGQGLEFLIYFQGNSAPDKSGLPSDRFSAERTGGSVSTLTIQRTQQEDSAVYLCASSFLAGGTEAFFGQGTRLTVV.

The V call is TRBV3-1, the J call TRBJ1-2, with 10 positions matching TRBD1. Germline loops: CDR1 LGHDT, CDR2 YNNKEL (reference sequence). Unmatched junction bases numbered 3, after V lost 8 bases and J lost 6 bases. The CDR3 runs 12 residues. The CDR3 DNA sequence: TGTGCCAGCGAAGGGACAGGGGATGGCTACACCTTC. Translated, it gives CASEGTGDGYTF.

The chain carries TRBV7-9 and TRBJ1-3, with TRBD1 as a possible D gene (5 bases). The CDR3 totals 17 residues. V lost 2 bases and J 4 bases, leaving 18 bases between the germline ends. Germline CDR1 SEHNR, CDR2 FQNEAQ (reference sequence). The CDR3 sequence is CASSLMSGRESGNTIYF. In nucleotides, the CDR3 is TGTGCCAGCAGCTTAATGTCGGGCAGGGAGTCCGGAAACACCATATATTTT.

Comment on this clonotype: A much larger clone is a single base away; this may be a read error. Here the CDR3 omits its conserved ending phenylalanine or tryptophan, so a read error is the likely source. V usage is TRBV28 and J usage is TRBJ1-5; D not certain. Germline CDR1 reads MDHEN; CDR2 reads SYDVKM. Deletions cut 6 bases from V and 6 bases from J, with 9 bases between. This CDR3 has 12 amino acids. CDR3 in DNA: TGTGCCAGCAGACGGGGTGGTCAGCCCCAGCATCTT. This translates into CASRRGGQPQHL.

In its sample, this clonotype was seen many times. The chain joins TRBV30 to TRBJ1-5; TRBD1 might be the D (6 bases). The germline V gene encodes CDR1 GTSNPN and CDR2 SVGIG (reference sequence). The length of the CDR3 is 15 residues. Trimming cost V 1 base and J 2 bases, with 12 bases left between them. CDR3 in DNA: TGTGCCTGGAGTGGCGGGGGCGTCGGCAATCAGCCCCAGCATTTT. Its translation is CAWSGGGVGNQPQHF.

This clonotype was found many times. The V and J genes are TRBV20-1 and TRBJ2-7; no clear D gene. CDR3 length: 17 residues. The V end lost 5 bases, the J end lost 5 bases, and 28 bases lay between the germline ends. Germline CDR1 and CDR2: DFQATT and SNEGSKA (reference sequence). In nucleotides, the CDR3 is TGCAGTGCTTCCGGTACGGAAACAGCTCCTATCGTCCACGAGCAGTACTTC. Translated, it gives CSASGTETAPIVHEQYF.

Of note for this clonotype: Lacking the conserved final phenylalanine or tryptophan, this CDR3 likely reflects a read error. This chain connects TRBV20-1 to TRBJ1-3, with D possibly matching TRBD1 (5 bases). Trimming removed 0 bases at V and 0 bases at J, with 18 bases between. Germline assignment: CDR1 DFQATT and CDR2 SNEGSKA (reference sequence). The CDR3 consists of 18 residues. CDR3 nucleotides: TGCAGTGCTAGAGAAATCGGACACCTGATGCTCTCTGGAAACACCATATATTAT. Translated, it gives CSAREIGHLMLSGNTIYY.

This clonotype was detected many times. The chain employs TRBV5-1 and TRBJ2-1, with a possible D match to TRBD2 (6 bases). V lost 7 bases, J lost 6 bases, and 17 bases lay in between. Germline V gene data show CDR1 as SGHRS and CDR2 as YFSETQ. CDR3 length: 14 amino acids. The CDR3, as DNA: TGCGCCAGCGCGCCGGGCGGGGCCGTCAATGAGCAGTTCTTC. It specifies CASAPGGAVNEQFF.